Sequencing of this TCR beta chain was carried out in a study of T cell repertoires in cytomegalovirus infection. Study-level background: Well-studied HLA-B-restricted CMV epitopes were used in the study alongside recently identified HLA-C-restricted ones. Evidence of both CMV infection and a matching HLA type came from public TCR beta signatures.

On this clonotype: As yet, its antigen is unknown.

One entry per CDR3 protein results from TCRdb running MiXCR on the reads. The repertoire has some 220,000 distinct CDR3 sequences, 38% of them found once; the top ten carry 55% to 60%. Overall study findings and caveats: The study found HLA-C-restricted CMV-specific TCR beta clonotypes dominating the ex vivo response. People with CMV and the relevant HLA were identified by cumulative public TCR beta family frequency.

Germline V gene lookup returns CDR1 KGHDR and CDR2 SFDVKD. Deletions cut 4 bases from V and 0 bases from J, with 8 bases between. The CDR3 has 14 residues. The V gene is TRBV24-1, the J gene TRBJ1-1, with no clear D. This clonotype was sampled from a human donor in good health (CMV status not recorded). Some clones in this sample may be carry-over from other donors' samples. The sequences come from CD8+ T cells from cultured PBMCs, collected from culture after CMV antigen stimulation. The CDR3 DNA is TGTGCCACCAGTGAGTCGGGTCTGAACACTGAAGCTTTCTTT. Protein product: CATSESGLNTEAFF.